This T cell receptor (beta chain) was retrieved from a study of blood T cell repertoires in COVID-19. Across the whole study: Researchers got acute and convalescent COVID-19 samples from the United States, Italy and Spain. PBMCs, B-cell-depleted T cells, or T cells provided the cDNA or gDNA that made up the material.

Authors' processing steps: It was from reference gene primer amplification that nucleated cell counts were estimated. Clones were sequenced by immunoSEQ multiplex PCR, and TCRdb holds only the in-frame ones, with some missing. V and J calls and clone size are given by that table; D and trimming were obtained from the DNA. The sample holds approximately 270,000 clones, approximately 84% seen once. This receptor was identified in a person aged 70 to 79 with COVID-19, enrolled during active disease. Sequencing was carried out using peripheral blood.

CDR3 residues: CASSVGLAGGNYEQYF. In DNA, the CDR3 is TGTGCCAGCAGCGTCGGACTAGCGGGAGGGAACTACGAGCAGTACTTC. This chain uses TRBV9 with TRBJ2-7; TRBD2 agrees at 15 bases. The V and J ends lost 2 bases and 3 bases, in that order; junction bases with no gene match: 3. From germline, CDR1 is SGDLS and CDR2 YYNGEE. The CDR3 sequence is 16 residues long.